Presented here are 29 T cell receptor beta chains from one specimen sequenced in a study of blood T cell repertoires in COVID-19. Repertoires were generated with immunoSEQ multiplex PCR, while TCRdb's copy carries only in-frame clones and drops some. The top ten clones hold about 11% of a sample with around 35,000 clones, more than 70% of them seen once. The source material was peripheral blood. Receptors were obtained from a man in his fifties or sixties with active COVID-19.

The chain joins TRBV28 to TRBJ2-7, with D hard to call. Germline CDR1 is MDHEN and CDR2 is SYDVKM. The CDR3 consists of 13 residues. The V end was cut by 3 bases, the J end by 4 bases, with 10 bases between. The CDR3 loop reads CASSFPPFYEQYF. For the CDR3, the DNA is TGTGCCAGCAGTTTCCCCCCCTTTTACGAGCAGTACTTC.

The chain joins TRBV19 to TRBJ2-5; D gene uncertain. Per the germline V gene, CDR1 is LNHDA and CDR2 is SQIVND (reference sequence). Trimming removed 1 base at V and 2 bases at J, with 8 bases between. The CDR3 runs to 14 residues. CDR3 protein: CASSIVTDQETQYF. The DNA of the CDR3 is TGTGCCAGTAGTATAGTAACAGATCAAGAGACCCAGTACTTC. The variable domain in full, with the rest retrieved from reference TRBV19 and TRBJ2-5, is DGGITQSPKYLFRKEGQNVTLSCEQNLNHDAMYWYRQDPGQGLRLIYYSQIVNDFQKGDIAEGYSVSREKKESFPLTVTSAQKNPTAFYLCASSIVTDQETQYFGPGTRLLVL.

The V gene is TRBV11-2, the J gene TRBJ2-3, with D perhaps TRBD2 (6 bases). V lost 7 bases to trimming and J lost 1 base, with 21 bases between them. This CDR3 spans 17 amino acids. Germline V gene data show CDR1 as SGHAT and CDR2 as FQNNGV. The CDR3 DNA follows: TGTGCCAGCACCCCCCACCCGCTAGCGTGGGGCACAGATACGCAGTATTTT. Translation: CASTPHPLAWGTDTQYF.

The V call is TRBV20-1, the J call TRBJ2-1; D is perhaps TRBD2 (6 bases). With 3 bases removed from V and 5 bases from J, the gap between germline ends came to 8 bases. CDR3 size: 12 residues. Germline V gene data show CDR1 as DFQATT and CDR2 as SNEGSKA (reference sequence). CDR3 protein: CSASPGDNEQFF. The CDR3, as DNA: TGCAGTGCTAGTCCGGGGGACAATGAGCAGTTCTTC.

This clone was seen a single time. The CDR3 bases are TGCAGCGTTGAACGGAACACTGAAGCTTTCTTT. Its translation is CSVERNTEAFF. The rearrangement joins TRBV29-1 to TRBJ1-1; D unclear. Trimming cost V 2 bases and J 1 base, with 2 bases left between them. This CDR3 contains 11 residues. CDR1 and CDR2 (germline): SQVTM, ANQGSEA.

V gene TRBV29-1 combines with J gene TRBJ2-1, with TRBD1 as a possible D gene (5 bases). The CDR3 loop spans 11 amino acids. V was shortened by 2 bases and J by 11 bases, with 10 bases between the two germline ends. Germline V gene sequence: CDR1 SQVTM, CDR2 ANQGSEA. The CDR3 protein is CSVELGRKQFF. The CDR3 coding sequence is TGCAGCGTTGAATTGGGGCGGAAGCAGTTCTTC.

J is TRBJ2-7 and V is TRBV7-9; 8 bases match TRBD2. This CDR3 has 16 amino acids. CDR1 and CDR2 (germline): SEHNR, FQNEAQ (reference sequence). The V segment lost 0 bases and the J segment 4 bases; nucleotides outside the gene matches: 8. The CDR3 region has the DNA TGTGCCAGCAGCTTAGCGTCCCCCAGCGGGAGTTACGAGCAGTACTTC. Translating it yields CASSLASPSGSYEQYF.

The rearrangement joins TRBV10-2 to TRBJ2-1; TRBD2 agrees at 11 bases. The ends lost 6 bases at V and 8 bases at J; junction bases unmatched: 21. The CDR3 is 19 amino acids. CDR1 and CDR2 from the germline V gene are WSHSY and SAAADI. The CDR3 region is CASRGGIAGGPVRSYEQFF. The CDR3 nucleotides are TGCGCCAGCAGAGGTGGAATAGCGGGAGGGCCCGTCAGGTCTTATGAGCAGTTCTTC.

The genes are TRBV19 and TRBJ1-1; D uncertain. Germline assignment: CDR1 LNHDA and CDR2 SQIVND (reference sequence). The length of the CDR3 is 12 residues. The ends were cut back, 5 bases at V and 11 bases at J, with 15 bases in the middle. Here the CDR3 reads CASSLREVEAFF. The CDR3 DNA is TGTGCCAGTAGTCTGCGGGAGGTGGAGGCTTTCTTT.

The V call is TRBV27, the J call TRBJ2-3, with D perhaps TRBD2 (6 bases). Germline loops: CDR1 MNHEY, CDR2 SMNVEV (reference sequence). The CDR3 extends over 15 amino acids. The germline V and J ends were trimmed by 5 bases and 2 bases, with 14 bases remaining between them. CDR3 loop: CASSLIAEYTDTQYF. CDR3 DNA: TGTGCCAGCAGTCTGATAGCGGAATACACAGATACGCAGTATTTT.

Worth noting for this clone: In the same sample, other DNA sequences code for this CDR3. The chain has TRBV28 and TRBJ2-1, with TRBD2 matching over 11 bases. This CDR3 spans 16 amino acids. J gave up 3 bases and V 6 bases, and 7 bases lay outside the gene matches. Per germline, CDR1 MDHEN and CDR2 SYDVKM. The CDR3 DNA reads TGTGCCAGCAGACCGGGACTAGCGGAGAGCTACAATGAGCAGTTCTTC. Amino acid sequence: CASRPGLAESYNEQFF.

This clone was counted a single time. J is TRBJ1-6 and V is TRBV4-2; no definite D call. The germline gives CDR1 LGHNA, CDR2 YNFKEQ. Trimming took off 1 base at V and 7 bases at J, with 5 bases between the two ends. The CDR3 totals 13 residues. CDR3 protein: CASSQASNSPLHF. In nucleotides, the CDR3 is TGTGCCAGCAGCCAAGCGAGCAATTCACCCCTCCACTTT.

V is TRBV5-1 and J is TRBJ2-7; 11 bases fit TRBD1. CDR3 size: 17 residues. Germline lookup yields CDR1 SGHRS and CDR2 YFSETQ. The ends lost 4 bases at V and 2 bases at J; junction bases unmatched: 11. In DNA, the CDR3 is TGCGCCAGCAGCCAAGGACAGGGGGCCGATTTAACCTACGAGCAGTACTTC. It yields the protein CASSQGQGADLTYEQYF.

For this clone: One junction end disagrees with the germline gene, perhaps due to a read error. V gene TRBV18 combines with J gene TRBJ2-2, with D maybe TRBD2 (5 bases). Germline CDR1 KGHSH, CDR2 LQKENI. The CDR3 consists of 14 residues. CDR3 sequence reads: CASSTTPGTGELLF. CDR3 DNA: TGTGCCAGCTCAACAACTCCGGGCACCGGGGAGCTCCTTTTT.

The chain couples TRBV19 to TRBJ2-3; TRBD2 agrees at 7 bases. The V gene's germline CDR1 is LNHDA and CDR2 SQIVND (reference sequence). Germline trimming cut 8 bases from V and 3 bases from J; bases unmatched to any gene: 11. This CDR3 has 15 residues. In DNA, the CDR3 is TGTGCCAGTCGCACCCAGCGGGACGGTACAGATACGCAGTATTTT. Its translation: CASRTQRDGTDTQYF.

The chain has TRBV6-5 and TRBJ2-7; 10 nucleotides agree with TRBD1. The trim removed 11 bases at V and 3 bases at J, leaving 4 bases unmatched. Germline V gene data show CDR1 as MNHEY and CDR2 as SVGAGI. This CDR3 region has 12 residues. CDR3 loop: CAVGQGGYEQYF. DNA for the CDR3: TGTGCCGTTGGACAGGGGGGCTACGAGCAGTACTTC.

The rearrangement uses TRBV5-8 and TRBJ1-1; D unresolved. The germline V and J ends were trimmed by 6 bases and 4 bases, with 13 bases remaining between them. CDR3 length equals 13 residues. Germline assignment: CDR1 SGHTS and CDR2 YDEGEE. CDR3 nucleotides: TGTGCCAGCACTATACCCCCGGTCACTGAAGCTTTCTTT. Amino acids: CASTIPPVTEAFF.

The V and J genes are TRBV18 and TRBJ2-2; 12 bases agree with TRBD2. Per the germline V gene, CDR1 is KGHSH and CDR2 is LQKENI. This CDR3 spans 16 amino acids. V shed 3 bases and J 3 bases; nucleotides not matched to a gene: 2. The CDR3 DNA is TGTGCCAGCTCACCGACTAGCGGGAGAGACACCGGGGAGCTGTTTTTT. Protein: CASSPTSGRDTGELFF.

This clone is a singleton in its sample. The chain couples TRBV18 to TRBJ2-5; 12 nucleotides agree with TRBD2. V trimming: 3 bases; J trimming: 5 bases; junction bases outside the gene matches: 4. Germline lookup yields CDR1 KGHSH and CDR2 LQKENI. The CDR3 has 15 residues. This chain's CDR3 is CASSPGLAGMETQYF. The CDR3 bases are TGTGCCAGCTCACCCGGACTAGCGGGAATGGAGACCCAGTACTTC.

The rearrangement joins TRBV14 to TRBJ2-7; TRBD2 matches at 9 bases. The J segment lost 3 bases and the V segment lost 0 bases, leaving 3 bases of the junction unmatched. The CDR3 loop spans 15 amino acids. The germline V gene encodes CDR1 SGHDN and CDR2 FVKESK. This CDR3 reads CASSQDSGSIYEQYF. Written as DNA, the CDR3 is TGTGCCAGCAGCCAAGATAGCGGGAGTATCTACGAGCAGTACTTC.

This clone appeared once. This chain uses TRBV9 with TRBJ2-5; TRBD2 aligns across 7 bases. CDR1 is SGDLS, CDR2 YYNGEE, per germline. The CDR3 is made up of 15 amino acids. Trimming removed 3 bases from V and 5 bases from J; junction bases left unmatched: 10. The CDR3 reads CASSEGTTGGETQYF. The CDR3 DNA follows: TGTGCCAGCAGCGAGGGGACTACTGGAGGGGAGACCCAGTACTTC.

The CDR3 DNA is TGTGCCAGCAGTTACTCGACCGGACTAGCGGGAGCCCGGCAGTACTTC. Its protein product is CASSYSTGLAGARQYF. V usage is TRBV6-5 and J usage is TRBJ2-7; 13 bases are a match to TRBD2. The germline V gene has CDR1 MNHEY and CDR2 SVGAGI. The CDR3 runs to 16 residues. J was trimmed by 9 bases and V by 0 bases; bases with no gene match: 8.

The V call is TRBV29-1, the J call TRBJ2-5, with TRBD2 matching 8 bases. The germline V gene encodes CDR1 SQVTM and CDR2 ANQGSEA. The CDR3 is 15 amino acids. V was pared by 3 bases and J by 4 bases, with 10 bases of the junction left unmatched. CDR3 protein: CSVEDLREVAETQYF. The CDR3 DNA sequence: TGCAGCGTTGAGGATTTGCGGGAGGTGGCAGAGACCCAGTACTTC.

The rearrangement joins TRBV6-5 to TRBJ2-7, with D perhaps TRBD1 (5 bases). This CDR3 has 12 residues. Per germline, CDR1 MNHEY and CDR2 SVGAGI. The V and J ends lost 9 bases and 4 bases respectively, with 13 bases between them. Here the CDR3 DNA reads TGTGCCAGTCGTCAGGGTACTTACGAGCAGTACTTC. Translation gives CASRQGTYEQYF.

J is TRBJ2-5 and V is TRBV9; 10 bases map to TRBD2. The CDR3 has 14 residues. Germline CDR1 reads SGDLS; CDR2 reads YYNGEE. V lost 0 bases to trimming and J lost 4 bases; unmatched junction nucleotides: 0. CDR3 region: CASSVGLAGETQYF. CDR3 DNA: TGTGCCAGCAGCGTAGGACTAGCGGGAGAGACCCAGTACTTC.

The genes are TRBV11-2 and TRBJ2-5, with D perhaps matching TRBD2 (6 bases). Germline CDR1 SGHAT, CDR2 FQNNGV. The CDR3 has 13 residues. The V gene lost 5 bases and the J gene lost 2 bases, with 9 bases spanning the gap. CDR3 DNA: TGTGCCAGCAGCCGGGGGTCTCAAGAGACCCAGTACTTC. It is translated as CASSRGSQETQYF.

The chain has TRBV2 and TRBJ2-2; 10 bases are a match to TRBD2. The CDR3 is 16 residues long. V was clipped by 4 bases and J by 4 bases; unmatched bases: 6. Germline CDR1 and CDR2: SNHLY and FYNNEI. The CDR3 spells CASSGGRLAGTGELFF. The CDR3 nucleotides read TGTGCCAGCAGTGGGGGGAGACTAGCGGGCACCGGGGAGCTGTTTTTT.

The V and J genes are TRBV19 and TRBJ2-1; 11 bases are a match to TRBD2. The V gene's germline CDR1 is LNHDA and CDR2 SQIVND (reference sequence). Trimming cost V 6 bases and J 8 bases; bases outside gene matches: 15. The CDR3 is 17 amino acids. The CDR3 DNA is TGTGCCAGTAGCCCACAGGGGGCCCTAGCGGGAGGTTATGAGCAGTTCTTC. Encoded protein: CASSPQGALAGGYEQFF.

V is TRBV5-4 and J is TRBJ2-1; tentative D call: TRBD1 (5 bases). CDR1 is SGHNT, CDR2 YYREEE, per germline (reference sequence). Trimming removed 4 bases from V and 8 bases from J, with 10 bases in between. The CDR3 extends over 12 amino acids. The CDR3 here is CASSLRVDEQFF. For the CDR3, the DNA is TGTGCCAGCAGCCTCAGGGTAGATGAGCAGTTCTTC.